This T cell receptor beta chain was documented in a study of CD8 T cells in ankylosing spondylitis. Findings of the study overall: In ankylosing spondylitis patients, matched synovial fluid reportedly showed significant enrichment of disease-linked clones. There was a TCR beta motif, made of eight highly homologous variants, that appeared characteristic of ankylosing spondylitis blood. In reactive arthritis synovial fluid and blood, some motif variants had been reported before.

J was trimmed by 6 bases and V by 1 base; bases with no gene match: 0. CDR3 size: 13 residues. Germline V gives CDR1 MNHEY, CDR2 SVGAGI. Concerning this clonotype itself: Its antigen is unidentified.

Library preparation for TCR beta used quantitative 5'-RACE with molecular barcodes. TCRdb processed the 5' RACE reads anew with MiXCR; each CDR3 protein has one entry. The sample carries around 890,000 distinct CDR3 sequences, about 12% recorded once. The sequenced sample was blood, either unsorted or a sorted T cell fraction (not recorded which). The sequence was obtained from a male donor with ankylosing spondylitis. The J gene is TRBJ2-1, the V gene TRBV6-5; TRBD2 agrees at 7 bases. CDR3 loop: CASSYWGGNEQFF. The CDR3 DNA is TGTGCCAGCAGTTACTGGGGGGGCAATGAGCAGTTCTTC.